This TCR beta chain originates from a study of identical twins. General study results and limits: With monozygotic twins, out-of-frame TCR alpha sharing exceeded what models estimated.

This clonotype was seen only a few times. Its antigen remains unknown. Via MiXCR, TCRdb re-called the 5' RACE reads, giving one row per CDR3 protein. The table lists roughly 220,000 distinct CDR3 sequences, over 5% of them singletons. The CDR3 totals 15 residues. Trimming removed 4 bases from V and 5 bases from J; junction bases left unmatched: 6. Per the germline V gene, CDR1 is SGHRS and CDR2 is YFSETQ. The data also belong to a second study, concerning T cells expressing NK-cell markers. That source reports: Whether the expanded NKG2C+ T cell clones recognized HCMV remained unclear.

This chain links TRBV5-1 with TRBJ1-6, with 7 bases lining up with TRBD1. This clonotype was obtained from a woman between 18 and 29 years old in good health. Sequencing was done on a sample of CD8+ T cells sorted from blood. The CDR3 loop reads CASSQGGQNNSPLHF. The CDR3 nucleotides read TGCGCCAGCAGCCAGGGGGGACAGAATAATTCACCCCTCCACTTT.